This T cell receptor (beta chain) was identified during a study of T cells in Graves' hyperthyroidism and ophthalmopathy (dated by TCRdb to about 2019). In terms of the full investigation: Peripheral blood was sampled at the time of initial diagnosis, prior to any treatment. For training and testing, the roughly 100 patients in the discovery cohort were randomly divided in a 7:3 ratio. Following sampling, methimazole starting at 30 mg daily was given to hyperthyroidism patients, and high-dose intravenous methylprednisolone was given to ophthalmopathy patients. To identify TCR V-J signatures that set the groups apart, the researchers used a discovery cohort of roughly 100 patients, made up of 40 to 45 with Graves' ophthalmopathy and around 58 with stable Graves' hyperthyroidism. The paper describes TCR Vbeta CDR3 sequencing of about 140 peripheral blood samples, made up of fewer than 50 ophthalmopathy patients, 70 to 75 hyperthyroidism patients and 17 progressor patients. Prospective prediction of ophthalmopathy was tested in an independent validation cohort consisting of some 18 hyperthyroidism patients and more than 15 patients who later progressed to ophthalmopathy. In addition, the study compared T-cell repertoires in thyroid tissue and in blood from five to seven Graves' hyperthyroidism patients. On the study overall, not on this receptor specifically: Most expanded thyroid clonotypes (frequency above 0.001) were also found in blood, which suggests that blood repertoires may mirror thyroid immune responses. Ophthalmopathy was separated from stable hyperthyroidism by a 13 V-J signature model, with 85% to 90% sensitivity and roughly 81% specificity obtained in cross-validation and 80%/75% obtained in testing. During validation, the model predicted progression to ophthalmopathy a median of approximately 6.5 months ahead of onset, with approximately 70% sensitivity and about 72% specificity. Sample size was not statistically predetermined, and investigators were not blinded to group allocation.

Based on the germline V gene (reference sequence), the CDR1 and CDR2 sequences are DFQATT and SNEGSKA. V lost 5 bases and J lost 0 bases; the stretch between them is 10 bases long. The CDR3 runs 13 amino acids, cysteine and phenylalanine included. Just CDR3 DNA is preserved here, 39 bases in frame from base 1. This clonotype has just a few counts. The specificity of this receptor is unknown. No per-base quality is available; no much larger clone lies one base away. Stable Graves' hyperthyroidism was defined as no progression to ophthalmopathy during 18 months of follow-up. Hyperthyroidism patients were newly diagnosed, had a disease duration of under 2 months, and were aged 18 to 65 years. The study excluded patients with uncontrolled infections, other autoimmune diseases, pregnancy or lactation. Diagnoses were established on the basis of clinical symptoms, serum thyroxine and TRAb, thyroid ultrasound, and orbital computed tomography. PBMCs were isolated from roughly 10 ml of fresh peripheral blood by Ficoll-Paque density gradient centrifugation. Total RNA was extracted using Trizol reagent, and RNA quality was assessed on an Agilent 2100 Bioanalyzer.

TCR beta CDR3 regions were amplified from RNA transcripts. A first-round RT-PCR of the TCR CDR3 used the HTBI primer set with the Qiagen OneStep RT-PCR kit. A second multiplex PCR round built the libraries, followed by size selection and purification. Libraries were sequenced paired-end with 100 bp reads on an Illumina HiSeq2000. The authors' analysis ran thus. Raw data were processed with SOAPnuke, discarding reads with adapters, uncalled bases, mean Phred below 15, or no exact constant-primer or identifier match. COPE v1.2.5 was used to merge the high-quality paired reads, and each unique nucleotide sequence was defined as a clonotype. MiTCR v1.1 was used to align clonotypes to the IMGT TRBV, TRBD and TRBJ reference segments. Only V-J combinations with frequency above 0.0001, covering roughly 99% of repertoires, were analysed. A TCS score was defined as the ratio of F50 (clonal expansion) to E x V (chaos), with BLOSUM62-based TCRdist applied between CDR3 peptides within each V-J. Welch's t-statistics and random forest reduced around 550 V-J features to some 14, which were used in a naive Bayes classifier (R e1071). Thyroid-blood repertoire similarity was quantified with the Morisita-Horn index. The raw public data were reprocessed by TCRdb itself: fastp quality trimming at Q25, MiXCR clonotype calling, in-frame beta chains only. Rows with one shared CDR3 protein collapse into an entry with the most common genes and DNA. The authors' filters were not applied to this entry. Counted in this sample were roughly 840,000 distinct CDR3 sequences; around 39% of them appeared once. The ten largest clones represent 7.5% to 9.5% of the sample.

The chain couples TRBV20-1 to TRBJ1-2; the D gene cannot be named for sure. This sequence originates from a young man with Graves' hyperthyroidism. Sequenced input: blood. The CDR3 protein sequence reads: CSASDGANYGYTF. The DNA reads as follows: TGCAGTGCTTCGGACGGAGCTAACTATGGCTACACCTTC.